This T cell receptor (beta chain) was profiled in a study of neurological immune-mediated disorders. Study context: Of about 34 multiple sclerosis patients, about 30 were relapsing-remitting and 3 secondary progressive.

Overall study findings and caveats: The absence of any CDR3 amino acid sequence shared by expanded clones across subjects suggests that repertoires were private in all groups. One related-CDR3 cluster, identified by phylogenetic grouping, held the repertoires of 18 of 34 multiple sclerosis patients and was a possible signature.

Synthesis of cDNA was performed by 5'RACE using 10-nucleotide random UMIs. Using its own MiXCR run on the 5' RACE reads, TCRdb lists one record per CDR3 protein. Of 65,000 to 70,000 distinct CDR3 sequences listed, 3.5% to 5% are singletons. For this clonotype: Antigen specificity is unknown.

The sequence was obtained from a man aged 50-59 years with multiple sclerosis. Material: PBMCs.

CDR3 in amino acids: CASSSGGLHNEQFF. CDR3 nucleotide sequence: TGTGCCAGTTCTAGCGGGGGGCTCCACAATGAGCAGTTCTTC. This chain links TRBV19 with TRBJ2-1, with 11 positions matching TRBD2. The CDR3 runs 14 residues. The germline gives CDR1 LNHDA, CDR2 SQIVND (reference sequence). Trimming took 8 bases from V and 5 from J; bases not matched to a gene: 5.